The 26 T cell receptor beta chains presented below share a single source sample, sequenced in a study of beta chain features in type 1 diabetes. Study conclusions and caveats: Researchers report that Type 1 diabetes patients had moderately but significantly shorter TCRB CDR3s across all four CD4+ subsets.

Every isolated RNA sample was fully reverse transcribed, so sequencing captured expressed TCRB transcripts. This table comes from immunoSEQ multiplex PCR, and its TCRdb copy is limited to in-frame clones, with some not included. Among roughly 400,000 clones listed, 8% to 10% were seen once. These receptors' antigens are unknown. Sequenced input: central memory CD4+ T cells from blood. The receptors stem from a man aged 25-40 years with type 1 diabetes.

This clone has more than one count but fewer than ten. The rearrangement uses TRBV5-1 and TRBJ2-7, with TRBD2 identical over 10 bases. Per germline, CDR1 SGHRS and CDR2 YFSETQ. CDR3 length equals 14 residues. The J segment lost 1 base and the V segment lost 5 bases, leaving 3 bases of the junction unmatched. The CDR3 reads CASRPGLASYEQYF. As DNA, the CDR3 is TGCGCCAGCAGGCCGGGACTAGCGTCCTACGAGCAGTACTTC.

J is TRBJ2-2 and V is TRBV7-9, with 9 bases aligning to TRBD1. Germline lookup yields CDR1 SEHNR and CDR2 FQNEAQ (reference sequence). Trimming took 4 bases from V and 3 from J; bases not matched to a gene: 9. The CDR3 consists of 17 residues. CDR3 sequence reads: CASSSEQGAPDTGELFF. The CDR3 bases are TGTGCCAGCAGCTCAGAACAGGGGGCGCCGGACACCGGGGAGCTGTTTTTT.

V and J are TRBV20-1 and TRBJ1-1; tentatively, D is TRBD1 (5 bases). The CDR3 is 11 amino acids. V was trimmed by 7 bases and J by 3 bases, leaving 9 bases between them. Germline CDR1 and CDR2: DFQATT and SNEGSKA (reference sequence). The DNA of the CDR3 is TGCAGTGGGGTAGGGGACACTGAAGCTTTCTTT. It yields the protein CSGVGDTEAFF.

The chain employs TRBV9 and TRBJ2-2; TRBD2 might be the D (5 bases). The CDR3 extends over 14 amino acids. Germline V lookup: CDR1 SGDLS, CDR2 YYNGEE. The ends were cut back, 8 bases at V and 1 base at J, with 12 bases in the middle. The CDR3 loop is CASAERLNTGELFF. The DNA of the CDR3 is TGTGCCAGTGCGGAGCGGCTGAACACCGGGGAGCTGTTTTTT.

The V and J genes are TRBV6-1 and TRBJ2-1; no definite D call. The V and J ends lost 7 bases and 5 bases respectively, with 12 bases between them. The germline gives CDR1 MNHNS, CDR2 SASEGT. The CDR3 has 13 residues. The CDR3 loop reads CASNWVGDNEQFF. The CDR3 DNA follows: TGTGCCAGCAATTGGGTTGGTGACAATGAGCAGTTCTTC.

This clone was observed a few times. The chain uses TRBV27 and TRBJ1-5, with TRBD1 as a possible D gene (6 bases). V lost 7 bases and J lost 11, with 18 bases in between. The CDR3 has 13 amino acids. Germline V gene sequence: CDR1 MNHEY, CDR2 SMNVEV (reference sequence). This CDR3 is CASMGGNFRTQHF. The CDR3 region has the DNA TGTGCCAGCATGGGGGGCAACTTTAGGACCCAGCATTTT.

Turning to this clone: Other DNA sequences within the sample encode an identical CDR3. The V gene is TRBV11-2, the J gene TRBJ2-7; 9 bases align to TRBD1. In germline, CDR1 is SGHAT, CDR2 FQNNGV. Trimming at V came to 4 bases and at J to 0 bases, leaving 7 bases not matched to a gene. The CDR3 has 16 amino acids. CDR3 in DNA: TGTGCCAGCAGCTCTAACAGGGGGCGAAGCTCCTACGAGCAGTACTTC. It specifies CASSSNRGRSSYEQYF.

The V and J genes are TRBV7-9 and TRBJ2-3; no clear D gene. Looked up from germline, CDR1 is SEHNR and CDR2 is FQNEAQ (reference sequence). There are 15 residues in the CDR3. V dropped 5 bases and J dropped 1 base, with 13 bases sitting between them. The CDR3 reads CASSPGWSGTDTQYF. The CDR3 nucleotides read TGTGCCAGCAGCCCCGGGTGGTCCGGCACAGATACGCAGTATTTT.

This clone appeared a few times. V usage is TRBV5-1 and J usage is TRBJ2-5, with D perhaps matching TRBD1 (5 bases). Per germline, CDR1 SGHRS and CDR2 YFSETQ. The CDR3 has 14 amino acids. V lost 1 base and J lost 0, with 7 bases in between. CDR3 bases: TGCGCCAGCAGCTTGAAAGGGGACCAAGAGACCCAGTACTTC. Its translation is CASSLKGDQETQYF.

There are a few counts of this clone. The chain combines TRBV6-5 with TRBJ2-2; D may match TRBD1 or TRBD2 (5 bases each). V was clipped by 10 bases and J by 2 bases, with 17 bases between them. The CDR3 runs 15 residues. Germline lookup yields CDR1 MNHEY and CDR2 SVGAGI. CDR3 nucleotides: TGTGCCACCGTCCAGCATGGGGGAAACACCGGGGAGCTGTTTTTT. This gives the protein CATVQHGGNTGELFF.

V is TRBV5-4 and J is TRBJ2-3, with D perhaps being TRBD1 or TRBD2 (6 bases each). The CDR3 extends over 16 amino acids. V shed 4 bases and J shed 3 bases, with 18 bases lying between them. Germline CDR1 SGHNT, CDR2 YYREEE (reference sequence). The chain's CDR3 is CASSGTPGHQTDTQYF. Written as DNA, the CDR3 is TGTGCCAGCAGCGGGACTCCGGGACACCAAACAGATACGCAGTATTTT.

This clone was recorded at least ten times. The CDR3 spells CASSFAGGAWDTEAFF. CDR3 DNA: TGTGCCAGCAGCTTTGCGGGGGGCGCTTGGGACACTGAAGCTTTCTTT. J is TRBJ1-1 and V is TRBV7-2; a possible D gene is TRBD1 (6 bases). The germline V gene encodes CDR1 SGHTA and CDR2 FQGNSA. CDR3 size: 16 residues. V lost 3 bases and J lost 3, with 17 bases in between.

The rearrangement uses TRBV6-1 and TRBJ1-4; 11 positions agree with TRBD1. The germline CDR1 and CDR2 sequences are MNHNS and SASEGT. The CDR3 has 14 amino acids. Trimming took 5 bases from V and 7 from J; bases not matched to a gene: 3. CDR3 nucleotide sequence: TGTGCCAGCAGTTCCGGGACAGGGGGTGAAAAACTGTTTTTT. It encodes CASSSGTGGEKLFF.

This clone was recorded a few times. This chain links TRBV28 with TRBJ2-1; 10 bases are shared with TRBD2. CDR3 length equals 15 residues. J was trimmed by 2 bases and V by 6 bases; bases with no gene match: 4. Germline CDR1 MDHEN, CDR2 SYDVKM. In nucleotides, the CDR3 is TGTGCCAGCAGCCCTAGCGGGAGAGCCTACAATGAGCAGTTCTTC. This translates into CASSPSGRAYNEQFF.

The chain links TRBV19 to TRBJ2-3; 12 nucleotides agree with TRBD2. The CDR3 runs 15 residues. From germline, CDR1 is LNHDA and CDR2 SQIVND (reference sequence). Losses at the gene ends were 4 bases for V and 1 base for J; bases not matched to a gene: 0. The CDR3 DNA follows: TGTGCCAGTAGTAGGACTAGCGGGGGCACAGATACGCAGTATTTT. Protein: CASSRTSGGTDTQYF.

The chain employs TRBV6-5 and TRBJ1-1; no firm D call. V lost 6 bases to trimming and J lost 7 bases, with 12 bases between them. This CDR3 spans 12 amino acids. The germline V gene has CDR1 MNHEY and CDR2 SVGAGI. The CDR3 sequence is CASSLREGEAFF. The CDR3, as DNA: TGTGCCAGCAGCTTAAGGGAGGGTGAAGCTTTCTTT.

This clone was seen only a few times. The J gene is TRBJ2-1, the V gene TRBV4-1, with TRBD2 identical over 8 bases. V lost 1 base and J lost 8; bases outside the gene matches: 10. Germline V gene sequence: CDR1 MGHRA, CDR2 YSYEKL. The CDR3 covers 16 residues. DNA for the CDR3: TGCGCCAGCAGCCAAGTGGGGACTAGTAAGCGGGATGAGCAGTTCTTC. Translation: CASSQVGTSKRDEQFF.

This clone was seen more than once but under ten times. The chain links TRBV29-1 to TRBJ2-3; 8 bases fit TRBD1. After removal of 6 bases from V and 2 bases from J, the junction contained 10 bases not matched to a gene. There are 15 residues in the CDR3. Per the germline V gene, CDR1 is SQVTM and CDR2 is ANQGSEA. The CDR3: CSVEDRALSTDTQYF. In DNA, the CDR3 is TGCAGCGTGGAGGACAGGGCGCTGTCCACAGATACGCAGTATTTT.

This clone was counted only a few times. The gene calls are TRBV7-2 and TRBJ2-2; TRBD2 aligns across 8 bases. Germline V CDR1 and CDR2: SGHTA, FQGNSA. The CDR3 has 15 residues. J was trimmed by 5 bases and V by 5 bases; bases with no gene match: 7. Here the CDR3 reads CASSKEASGTGELFF. The CDR3 DNA reads as TGTGCCAGCAGCAAGGAGGCTAGCGGGACCGGGGAGCTGTTTTTT.

The rearrangement uses TRBV11-2 and TRBJ2-7, with TRBD1 identical over 7 bases. CDR1 is SGHAT and CDR2 is FQNNGV in the germline V gene. V lost 3 bases and J lost 3; bases outside the gene matches: 11. The CDR3 spans 16 residues. CDR3 loop: CASSFQDRRNHYEQYF. CDR3 coding DNA: TGTGCCAGCAGCTTCCAGGACAGGCGAAACCACTACGAGCAGTACTTC.

This clone was detected a few times. This chain uses TRBV28 with TRBJ2-7; D gene uncertain. There are 15 residues in the CDR3. V lost 4 bases to trimming and J lost 7 bases, with 20 bases between them. Germline CDR1 reads MDHEN; CDR2 reads SYDVKM. CDR3 in amino acids: CASSSSGQVEREQYF. CDR3 DNA: TGTGCCAGCAGTTCCTCCGGGCAGGTCGAGAGAGAGCAGTACTTC.

This clone appeared a few times. The CDR3: CASSLTPSIAKNIQYF. The CDR3 DNA reads as TGTGCCAGCAGCTTAACCCCTTCCATAGCCAAAAACATTCAGTACTTC. V and J are TRBV7-2 and TRBJ2-4; D is undetermined. CDR1 is SGHTA and CDR2 is FQGNSA in the germline V gene. V was shortened by 2 bases and J by 0 bases, with 11 bases between the two germline ends. The CDR3 sequence is 16 residues long.

The chain uses TRBV2 and TRBJ1-4; weak D call: TRBD1 (5 bases). Germline V lookup: CDR1 SNHLY, CDR2 FYNNEI. This CDR3 region has 14 residues. The ends were cut back, 6 bases at V and 6 bases at J, with 14 bases in the middle. The CDR3 nucleotides are TGTGCCAGCAGAGCAGGGTTATTCGATGAAAAACTGTTTTTT. This translates into CASRAGLFDEKLFF.

This clone was counted a few times. This chain joins TRBV13 and TRBJ1-4, with D uncertain. The germline gives CDR1 PRHDT, CDR2 FYEKMQ (reference sequence). The CDR3 totals 18 residues. Trimming stripped 5 bases from V and 2 bases from J, with 21 bases between. CDR3 residues: CASSIYAQHGRTNEKLFF. CDR3 DNA sequence: TGTGCCAGCAGCATCTACGCGCAACACGGGCGGACTAATGAAAAACTGTTTTTT.

This clone was observed at least ten times. The rearrangement links TRBV7-8 to TRBJ2-3, with TRBD1 as a possible D gene (5 bases). This CDR3 is 13 amino acids long. Germline CDR1 reads SGHVS; CDR2 reads FQNEAQ. V dropped 3 bases and J dropped 3 bases, with 7 bases sitting between them. The CDR3 here is CASSFQGTDTQYF. In nucleotides, the CDR3 is TGTGCCAGCAGCTTCCAGGGAACAGATACGCAGTATTTT.

This clone occurred a few times. The chain employs TRBV4-2 and TRBJ1-5, with a tentative D call TRBD1 (6 bases). The CDR3 loop spans 15 amino acids. Germline-derived CDR1 and CDR2 are LGHNA and YNFKEQ. Trimming removed 3 bases from V and 4 bases from J, with 13 bases in between. CDR3 region: CASSHRGGSNQPQHF. The CDR3 nucleotides are TGTGCCAGCAGCCACAGGGGCGGAAGTAATCAGCCCCAGCATTTT.